Listed here are 26 T cell receptor beta chains from one sample, sequenced in a study of cytomegalovirus exposure and HLA in healthy donors. Clones were read by immunoSEQ multiplex PCR, and TCRdb kept only the in-frame ones, dropping some. The table shows approximately 190,000 clones, with 84% occurring only once. Sequencing input: PBMCs. The receptor source for this set is a woman in her 30s in good health and CMV-seropositive.

This clone was counted a single time. The chain combines TRBV6-1 with TRBJ2-2; D perhaps matches TRBD2 (6 bases). The CDR3 has 16 amino acids. Per the germline V gene, CDR1 is MNHNS and CDR2 is SASEGT. Deletions cut 2 bases from V and 6 bases from J, with 16 bases between. The CDR3 bases are TGTGCCAGCAGTGAATTCGGGGGAGAATTTTCCGGGGAGCTGTTTTTT. Encoded protein: CASSEFGGEFSGELFF.

The rearrangement uses TRBV2 and TRBJ2-7; 9 bases agree with TRBD1. Germline V gives CDR1 SNHLY, CDR2 FYNNEI. With 0 bases clipped from V and 4 bases from J, the junction kept 4 bases outside the gene matches. The CDR3 sequence is 15 residues long. This CDR3 reads CASSEAPGQGYEQYF. CDR3 coding DNA: TGTGCCAGCAGTGAAGCACCGGGACAGGGTTACGAGCAGTACTTC. The variable domain in full, with the rest retrieved from reference TRBV2 and TRBJ2-7, is EPEVTQTPSHQVTQMGQEVILRCVPISNHLYFYWYRQILGQKVEFLVSFYNNEISEKSEIFDDQFSVERPDGSNFTLKIRSTKLEDSAMYFCASSEAPGQGYEQYFGPGTRLTVT.

J is TRBJ2-7 and V is TRBV7-2; D is undetermined. Looked up from germline, CDR1 is SGHTA and CDR2 is FQGNSA. This CDR3 is built from 12 residues. V lost 5 bases and J 0 bases, leaving 5 bases between the germline ends. The CDR3 here is CASSPNSYEQYF. Written as DNA, the CDR3 is TGTGCCAGCAGCCCAAACTCCTACGAGCAGTACTTC.

The rearrangement joins TRBV2 to TRBJ2-1; 8 positions agree with TRBD1. This CDR3 spans 13 amino acids. V lost 7 bases to trimming and J lost 5 bases; unmatched junction nucleotides: 4. Germline-derived CDR1 and CDR2 are SNHLY and FYNNEI. This CDR3 reads CASTGTGDNEQFF. The CDR3 DNA sequence: TGTGCCAGCACCGGGACAGGCGACAATGAGCAGTTCTTC.

The chain joins TRBV5-1 to TRBJ2-3, with 11 bases lining up with TRBD1. J lost 2 bases, V lost 4 bases, and 6 bases had no gene match. This CDR3 has 16 residues. Germline CDR1 is SGHRS and CDR2 is YFSETQ. CDR3 in amino acids: CASSPMGQGDTDTQYF. Here the CDR3 DNA reads TGCGCCAGCAGCCCCATGGGACAGGGGGACACAGATACGCAGTATTTT.

V and J are TRBV18 and TRBJ2-5, with D possibly TRBD2 on 5 matching bases. CDR3 length: 11 amino acids. Germline CDR1 KGHSH, CDR2 LQKENI. Deletions cut 6 bases from V and 4 bases from J, with 6 bases between. The CDR3 DNA follows: TGTGCCAGCTCCCGGGGAGAGACCCAGTACTTC. Encoded protein: CASSRGETQYF.

The gene calls are TRBV29-1 and TRBJ2-7, with a weak D call TRBD2 (5 bases). Trimming took off 3 bases at V and 5 bases at J, with 17 bases between the two ends. The germline CDR1 and CDR2 sequences are SQVTM and ANQGSEA. The CDR3 runs to 14 residues. The CDR3 here is CSVEPGSPSNEQYF. The CDR3 bases are TGCAGCGTTGAGCCGGGGTCACCTTCCAACGAGCAGTACTTC.

This rearrangement joins TRBV5-4 to TRBJ1-1; D is unresolved. Germline CDR1 is SGHNT and CDR2 is YYREEE (reference sequence). The CDR3 is made up of 14 amino acids. The V end was cut by 2 bases, the J end by 5 bases, with 13 bases between. The chain's CDR3 is CASSLSDSGTEAFF. CDR3 nucleotide sequence: TGTGCCAGCAGCTTAAGTGATTCAGGAACTGAAGCTTTCTTT.

V and J are TRBV28 and TRBJ1-1; 7 bases line up with TRBD1. This CDR3 spans 16 amino acids. V shed 9 bases, J shed 4 bases, and the junction held 17 bases outside the gene matches. Germline V gene sequence: CDR1 MDHEN, CDR2 SYDVKM. The DNA for the CDR3 is TGTGCCAGTCGACAGGGAATTCGCGGCTCCTCCACTGAAGCTTTCTTT. It is translated as CASRQGIRGSSTEAFF. The full variable domain, rest sourced from reference TRBV28 and TRBJ1-1, is DVKVTQSSRYLVKRTGEKVFLECVQDMDHENMFWYRQDPGLGLRLIYFSYDVKMKEKGDIPEGYSVSREKKERFSLILESASTNQTSMYLCASRQGIRGSSTEAFFGQGTRLTVV.

The rearrangement joins TRBV6-6 to TRBJ1-1, with unresolved D. The germline V gene has CDR1 MNHNY and CDR2 SVGAGI (reference sequence). V lost 5 bases to trimming and J lost 3 bases, with 7 bases between them. The CDR3 extends over 12 amino acids. The CDR3 nucleotides read TGTGCCAGCAGTCTGGCGGACACTGAAGCTTTCTTT. This codes for CASSLADTEAFF.

V gene TRBV19 combines with J gene TRBJ2-7; D call uncertain. Germline V gene lookup returns CDR1 LNHDA and CDR2 SQIVND (reference sequence). The CDR3 runs to 13 residues. V lost 5 bases and J lost 3, with 11 bases in between. DNA of the CDR3: TGTGCCAGTAGTCGCTTAAGTAGCTACGAGCAGTACTTC. Protein sequence: CASSRLSSYEQYF.

The chain joins TRBV2 to TRBJ1-1, with D possibly TRBD1 on 6 matching bases. This CDR3 contains 15 residues. CDR1 is SNHLY, CDR2 FYNNEI, per germline. Deletions cut 6 bases from V and 3 bases from J, with 17 bases between. The CDR3: CASSVQGDPHTEAFF. CDR3 DNA: TGTGCCAGCAGCGTACAGGGAGACCCTCACACTGAAGCTTTCTTT.

CDR3 amino acids: CSVQGYTEAFF. The CDR3 bases are TGCAGCGTGCAGGGGTACACTGAAGCTTTCTTT. The chain combines TRBV29-1 with TRBJ1-1; possibly TRBD1 for D (6 bases). Deletions cut 6 bases from V and 3 bases from J, with 8 bases between. This CDR3 has 11 residues. Germline V gene lookup returns CDR1 SQVTM and CDR2 ANQGSEA.

The V call is TRBV28, the J call TRBJ2-5; 7 bases line up with TRBD1. The germline V gene encodes CDR1 MDHEN and CDR2 SYDVKM. This CDR3 contains 14 residues. J gave up 4 bases and V 5 bases, and 7 bases lay outside the gene matches. The CDR3 DNA follows: TGTGCCAGCAGTCTCGGGACAGTAAGAGAGACCCAGTACTTC. It encodes CASSLGTVRETQYF.

V and J are TRBV5-1 and TRBJ1-5; TRBD1 matches at 10 bases. J was trimmed by 5 bases and V by 3 bases; bases with no gene match: 2. The CDR3 covers 14 residues. The germline gives CDR1 SGHRS, CDR2 YFSETQ. The CDR3 region has the DNA TGCGCCAGCAGCTGGGGGACAGGGGATCAGCCCCAGCATTTT. This codes for CASSWGTGDQPQHF.

The chain combines TRBV7-2 with TRBJ2-1; 8 bases map to TRBD2. This CDR3 has 14 residues. V lost 2 bases to trimming and J lost 9 bases; unmatched junction nucleotides: 6. The germline gives CDR1 SGHTA, CDR2 FQGNSA. The DNA for the CDR3 is TGTGCCAGCAGCTTACAGCGGGAGAGCACTGAGCAGTTCTTC. It codes for CASSLQRESTEQFF. Using reference TRBV7-2 and TRBJ2-1 for the parts outside the CDR3, the full variable domain is GAGVSQSPSNKVTEKGKDVELRCDPISGHTALYWYRQSLGQGLEFLIYFQGNSAPDKSGLPSDRFSAERTGGSVSTLTIQRTQQEDSAVYLCASSLQRESTEQFFGPGTRLTVL.

This clone was seen only once. The chain is built from TRBV29-1 and TRBJ2-2; a possible D gene is TRBD2 (5 bases). CDR3 length: 13 amino acids. Germline V gene data show CDR1 as SQVTM and CDR2 as ANQGSEA. The germline V and J ends were trimmed by 3 bases and 4 bases, with 9 bases remaining between them. CDR3 protein: CSVETRGTGELFF. CDR3 sequence (DNA): TGCAGCGTTGAGACTCGGGGCACCGGGGAGCTGTTTTTT.

In its sample, this clone was seen once. The rearrangement links TRBV5-4 to TRBJ2-1; TRBD1 is a possible D gene (5 bases). Per the germline V gene, CDR1 is SGHNT and CDR2 is YYREEE (reference sequence). V gave up 10 bases and J gave up 3 bases, with 14 bases separating them. This CDR3 spans 13 amino acids. This chain's CDR3 is CAYRPNFYNEQFF. CDR3 in DNA: TGTGCCTACAGGCCTAATTTCTACAATGAGCAGTTCTTC. Full variable domain (rest looked up from reference TRBV5-4 and TRBJ2-1): ETGVTQSPTHLIKTRGQQVTLRCSSQSGHNTVSWYQQALGQGPQFIFQYYREEENGRGNFPPRFSGLQFPNYSSELNVNALELDDSALYLCAYRPNFYNEQFFGPGTRLTVL.

The chain carries TRBV6-5 and TRBJ1-2; the match to TRBD1 covers 7 bases. This CDR3 region has 14 residues. Germline V lookup: CDR1 MNHEY, CDR2 SVGAGI. The ends lost 5 bases at V and 4 bases at J; junction bases unmatched: 7. The CDR3 spells CASSRGDRAYGYTF. The CDR3 DNA reads TGTGCCAGCAGTCGAGGCGACAGGGCCTATGGCTACACCTTC.

V is TRBV5-4 and J is TRBJ1-2, with D maybe TRBD1 (5 bases). The CDR3 runs to 14 residues. The germline V gene encodes CDR1 SGHNT and CDR2 YYREEE (reference sequence). V was shortened by 4 bases and J by 10 bases, with 20 bases between the two germline ends. The CDR3, as DNA: TGTGCCAGCAGCCCGGCCCAGGGATTTAGAGTCTACACCTTC. Residues: CASSPAQGFRVYTF. Full variable domain (remainder filled in from reference TRBV5-4 and TRBJ1-2): ETGVTQSPTHLIKTRGQQVTLRCSSQSGHNTVSWYQQALGQGPQFIFQYYREEENGRGNFPPRFSGLQFPNYSSELNVNALELDDSALYLCASSPAQGFRVYTFGSGTRLTVV.

This clone occurred a few times. The gene calls are TRBV9 and TRBJ2-7, with D perhaps TRBD2 (6 bases). Germline CDR1 SGDLS, CDR2 YYNGEE. V lost 0 bases and J lost 3, with 10 bases in between. The CDR3 totals 14 residues. CDR3 nucleotide sequence: TGTGCCAGCAGCGTAGCGGCCGGGGGCTACGAGCAGTACTTC. Encoded protein: CASSVAAGGYEQYF.

V and J are TRBV2 and TRBJ2-7, with TRBD1 matching over 7 bases. The V gene end was trimmed by 4 bases and the J gene end by 1 base; junction bases not matched to a gene: 7. The CDR3 extends over 15 amino acids. Looked up from germline, CDR1 is SNHLY and CDR2 is FYNNEI. This CDR3 is CASSVDTGQSYEQYF. Here the CDR3 DNA reads TGTGCCAGCAGTGTAGATACGGGACAGTCCTACGAGCAGTACTTC. The full variable domain, in which reference TRBV2 and TRBJ2-7 provide the parts outside the CDR3, is EPEVTQTPSHQVTQMGQEVILRCVPISNHLYFYWYRQILGQKVEFLVSFYNNEISEKSEIFDDQFSVERPDGSNFTLKIRSTKLEDSAMYFCASSVDTGQSYEQYFGPGTRLTVT.

This clone has only one observation. The genes are TRBV2 and TRBJ1-5; D gene uncertain. With 7 bases removed from V and 2 bases from J, the gap between germline ends came to 12 bases. The length of the CDR3 is 14 residues. Germline loops: CDR1 SNHLY, CDR2 FYNNEI. Here the CDR3 reads CASIATLGNQPQHF. CDR3 DNA: TGTGCCAGCATTGCGACTCTGGGCAATCAGCCCCAGCATTTT. The complete variable domain, with remaining parts taken from reference TRBV2 and TRBJ1-5, reads EPEVTQTPSHQVTQMGQEVILRCVPISNHLYFYWYRQILGQKVEFLVSFYNNEISEKSEIFDDQFSVERPDGSNFTLKIRSTKLEDSAMYFCASIATLGNQPQHFGDGTRLSIL.

The gene calls are TRBV2 and TRBJ1-3; 7 bases map to TRBD1. Germline V lookup: CDR1 SNHLY, CDR2 FYNNEI. J lost 0 bases, V lost 6 bases, and 8 bases had no gene match. CDR3 length: 16 amino acids. CDR3 bases: TGTGCCAGCAGCCGACAGGGAGTTTTCTCTGGAAACACCATATATTTT. Protein sequence: CASSRQGVFSGNTIYF. The full variable domain, its missing parts supplied by reference TRBV2 and TRBJ1-3, is EPEVTQTPSHQVTQMGQEVILRCVPISNHLYFYWYRQILGQKVEFLVSFYNNEISEKSEIFDDQFSVERPDGSNFTLKIRSTKLEDSAMYFCASSRQGVFSGNTIYFGEGSWLTVV.

The V call is TRBV5-1, the J call TRBJ2-5; TRBD1 matches 8 bases. The germline gives CDR1 SGHRS, CDR2 YFSETQ. V shed 7 bases and J 2 bases; nucleotides not matched to a gene: 13. This CDR3 spans 16 amino acids. The CDR3 sequence is CASGSAGTGGQETQYF. CDR3 bases: TGCGCCAGCGGATCAGCCGGGACAGGTGGGCAAGAGACCCAGTACTTC. The entire variable domain, with the rest obtained from reference TRBV5-1 and TRBJ2-5, is as follows: KAGVTQTPRYLIKTRGQQVTLSCSPISGHRSVSWYQQTPGQGLQFLFEYFSETQRNKGNFPGRFSGRQFSNSRSEMNVSTLELGDSALYLCASGSAGTGGQETQYFGPGTRLLVL.

V usage is TRBV2 and J usage is TRBJ2-3; 7 nucleotides align to TRBD1. The CDR3 extends over 16 amino acids. V lost 6 bases and J lost 0; bases outside the gene matches: 9. From germline, CDR1 is SNHLY and CDR2 FYNNEI. The CDR3 region is CASRDRTESSTDTQYF. The CDR3 coding sequence is TGTGCCAGCAGGGACAGGACCGAGTCTAGCACAGATACGCAGTATTTT.